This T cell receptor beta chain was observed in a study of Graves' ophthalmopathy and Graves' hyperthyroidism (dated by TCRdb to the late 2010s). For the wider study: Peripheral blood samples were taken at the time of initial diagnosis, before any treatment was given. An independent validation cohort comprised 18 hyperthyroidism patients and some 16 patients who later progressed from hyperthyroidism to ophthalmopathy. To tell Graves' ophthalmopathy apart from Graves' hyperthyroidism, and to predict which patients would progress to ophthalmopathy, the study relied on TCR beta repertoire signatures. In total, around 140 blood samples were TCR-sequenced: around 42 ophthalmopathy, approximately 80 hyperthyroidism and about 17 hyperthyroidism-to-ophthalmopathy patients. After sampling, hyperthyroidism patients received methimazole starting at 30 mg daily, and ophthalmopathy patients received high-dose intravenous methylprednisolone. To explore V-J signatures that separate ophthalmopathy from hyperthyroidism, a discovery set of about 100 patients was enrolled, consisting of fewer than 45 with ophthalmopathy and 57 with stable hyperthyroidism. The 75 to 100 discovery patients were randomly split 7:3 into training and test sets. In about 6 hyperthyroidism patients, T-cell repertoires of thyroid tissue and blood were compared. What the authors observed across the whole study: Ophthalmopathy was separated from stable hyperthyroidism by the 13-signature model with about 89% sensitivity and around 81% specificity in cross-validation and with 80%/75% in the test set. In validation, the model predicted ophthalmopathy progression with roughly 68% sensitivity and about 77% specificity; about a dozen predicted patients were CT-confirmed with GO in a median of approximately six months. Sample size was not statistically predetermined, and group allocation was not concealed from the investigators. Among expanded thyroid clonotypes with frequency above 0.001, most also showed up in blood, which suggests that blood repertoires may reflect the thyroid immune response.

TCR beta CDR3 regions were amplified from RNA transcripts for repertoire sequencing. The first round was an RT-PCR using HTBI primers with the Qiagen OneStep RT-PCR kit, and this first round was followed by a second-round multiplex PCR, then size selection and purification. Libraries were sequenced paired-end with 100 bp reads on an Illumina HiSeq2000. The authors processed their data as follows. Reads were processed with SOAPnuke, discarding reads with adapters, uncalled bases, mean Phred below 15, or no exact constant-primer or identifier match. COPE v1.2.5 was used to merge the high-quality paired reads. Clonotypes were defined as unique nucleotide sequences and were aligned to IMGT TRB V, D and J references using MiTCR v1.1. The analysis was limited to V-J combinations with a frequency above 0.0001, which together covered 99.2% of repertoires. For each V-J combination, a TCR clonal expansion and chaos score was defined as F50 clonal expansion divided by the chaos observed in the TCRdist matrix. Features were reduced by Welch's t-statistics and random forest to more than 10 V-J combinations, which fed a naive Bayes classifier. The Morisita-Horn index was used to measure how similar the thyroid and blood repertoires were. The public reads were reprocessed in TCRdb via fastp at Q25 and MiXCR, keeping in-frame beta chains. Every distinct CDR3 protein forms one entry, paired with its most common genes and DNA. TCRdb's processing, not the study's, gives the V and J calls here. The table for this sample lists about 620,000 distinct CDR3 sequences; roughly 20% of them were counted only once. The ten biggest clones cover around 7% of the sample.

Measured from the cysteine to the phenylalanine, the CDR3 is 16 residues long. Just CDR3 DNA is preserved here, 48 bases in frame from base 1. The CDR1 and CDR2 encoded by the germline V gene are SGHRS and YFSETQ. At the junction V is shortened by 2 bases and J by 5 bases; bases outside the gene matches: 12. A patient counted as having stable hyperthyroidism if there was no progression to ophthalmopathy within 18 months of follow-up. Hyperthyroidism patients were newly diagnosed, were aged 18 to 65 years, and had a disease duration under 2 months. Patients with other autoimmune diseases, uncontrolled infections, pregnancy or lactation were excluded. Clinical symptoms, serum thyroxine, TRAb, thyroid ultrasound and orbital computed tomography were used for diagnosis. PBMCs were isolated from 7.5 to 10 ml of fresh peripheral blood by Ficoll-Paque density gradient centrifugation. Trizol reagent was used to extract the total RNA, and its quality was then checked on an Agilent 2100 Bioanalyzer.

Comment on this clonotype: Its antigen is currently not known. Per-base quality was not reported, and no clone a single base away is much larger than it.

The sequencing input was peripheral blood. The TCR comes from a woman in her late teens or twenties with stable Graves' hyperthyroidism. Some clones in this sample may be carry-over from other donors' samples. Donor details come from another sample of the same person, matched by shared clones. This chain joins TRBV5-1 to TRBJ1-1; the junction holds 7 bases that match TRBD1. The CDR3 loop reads CASSFLTGSEETEAFF. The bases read TGCGCCAGCAGCTTTCTGACAGGGAGCGAGGAGACTGAAGCTTTCTTT.